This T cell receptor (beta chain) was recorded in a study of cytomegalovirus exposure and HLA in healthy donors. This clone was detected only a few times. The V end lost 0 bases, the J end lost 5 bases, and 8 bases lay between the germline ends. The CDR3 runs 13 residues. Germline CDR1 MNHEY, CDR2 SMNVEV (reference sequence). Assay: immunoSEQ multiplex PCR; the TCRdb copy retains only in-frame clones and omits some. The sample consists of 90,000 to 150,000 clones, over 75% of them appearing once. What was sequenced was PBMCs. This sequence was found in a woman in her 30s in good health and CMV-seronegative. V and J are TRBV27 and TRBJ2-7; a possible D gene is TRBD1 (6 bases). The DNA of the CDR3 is TGTGCCAGCAGTTTATCCAGGGACAACGAGCAGTACTTC. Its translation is CASSLSRDNEQYF.